This T cell receptor (beta chain) derives from a study of T cell responses to AZD1222 COVID-19 vaccine. Study-wide findings and caveats: Only six or seven AZD1222 recipients tested seropositive at baseline. The breadth and depth of Spike-specific TCRs increased once two AZD1222 doses had been given. Without day 14 samples, only post-peak T cell repertoires were studied.

TCRdb's copy holds only in-frame clones and misses some; the assay was immunoSEQ multiplex PCR. Of over 100,000 clones in the sample, roughly 90% are singletons; the top ten hold approximately 17%. Details on this clone: What it binds is unknown.

The CDR3 runs 16 residues. CDR1 is LGHNA, CDR2 YNFKEQ, per germline. J was trimmed by 6 bases and V by 4 bases; bases with no gene match: 11. The TCR sequence derives from an adult in good health. The starting material was peripheral blood, obtained on day 0 of AZD1222 vaccination. This chain uses TRBV4-2 with TRBJ2-1; 8 bases match TRBD2. The CDR3 region is CASSPPSGQWRNEQFF. The CDR3, as DNA: TGTGCCAGCAGCCCCCCTAGCGGGCAATGGCGCAATGAGCAGTTCTTC.